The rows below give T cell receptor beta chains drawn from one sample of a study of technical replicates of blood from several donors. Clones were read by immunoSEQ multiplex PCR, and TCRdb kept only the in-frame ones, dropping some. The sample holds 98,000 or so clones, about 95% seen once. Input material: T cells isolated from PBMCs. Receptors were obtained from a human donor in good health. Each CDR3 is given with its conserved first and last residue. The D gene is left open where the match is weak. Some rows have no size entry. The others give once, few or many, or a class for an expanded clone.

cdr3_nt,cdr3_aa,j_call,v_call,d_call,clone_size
TGTGCCACCAGCAGAGTACAGGGGGAGCATCAGCCCCAGCATTTT,CATSRVQGEHQPQHF,TRBJ1-5,TRBV15,TRBD1,-
TGCGCCAGCAGCCAAGGACTTGATCGAGGAGCTTTCTTT,CASSQGLDRGAFF,TRBJ1-1,TRBV4-1,-,-
TGTGCCAGCACAGACAGCCGCAGGTACGACGAGCAGTACTTC,CASTDSRRYDEQYF,TRBJ2-7,TRBV6-1,-,-
TGTGCCAGCAGCTCGCGGGAGACCCAGTACTTC,CASSSRETQYF,TRBJ2-5,TRBV11-3,-,-
TGTGCCAGCAGTTTATGGGCTAGCGGGGGGAGCTCCTACGAGCAGTACTTC,CASSLWASGGSSYEQYF,TRBJ2-7,TRBV27,TRBD2,-
TGTGCCAGCAGCGAAACCGGGACTGTTACACCCTACGAGCAGTACTTC,CASSETGTVTPYEQYF,TRBJ2-7,TRBV9,-,once
TGTGCCAGCAGTTTATTGGGACAGACCTACGAGCAGTACTTC,CASSLLGQTYEQYF,TRBJ2-7,TRBV27,TRBD1,-
TGCGCCAGCAGCTTGTCGGACAGGGCATTCTCTGGGGCCAACGTCCTGACTTTC,CASSLSDRAFSGANVLTF,TRBJ2-6,TRBV5-1,TRBD1,-
TGTGCCAGCAGCACTAGCGGGCTCTCCTGGGAGCAGTACTTC,CASSTSGLSWEQYF,TRBJ2-7,TRBV28,TRBD2,-
TGTGCCAGCAGAACGACAGGGGGCCCAAACCCGGCGCAGTATTTT,CASRTTGGPNPAQYF,TRBJ2-3,TRBV6-1,TRBD1,-
TGTGCCAGCAGCCAAACTTTCGGGCAGTACTTC,CASSQTFGQYF,TRBJ2-7,TRBV11-2,-,-
TGTGCCAGCAGTGGTGCGGGGGGTTCAGATACGCAGTATTTT,CASSGAGGSDTQYF,TRBJ2-3,TRBV2,TRBD2,-
TGTGCCAGCGGGGAGCGACAGGTCTCCTACGAGCAGTACTTC,CASGERQVSYEQYF,TRBJ2-7,TRBV2,-,-
TGTGCCAGCAGTTTATATCCACCCGAGTCCGCCAATGAGCAGTTCTTC,CASSLYPPESANEQFF,TRBJ2-1,TRBV27,-,-
TGTGCCAGCAGCAAAGCGGCAGGTCTGTACGAGCAGTACTTC,CASSKAAGLYEQYF,TRBJ2-7,TRBV21-1,-,-
TGCGCCAGCAGCTTGGATCCCGGGAGGGCCGGGGAGACCCAGTACTTC,CASSLDPGRAGETQYF,TRBJ2-5,TRBV5-1,TRBD2,once
TGTGCCAGCAGCCAAGTGGCTCTAGCGGGGGCATCGATGGCCACCGGGGAGCTGTTTTTT,CASSQVALAGASMATGELFF,TRBJ2-2,TRBV4-2,TRBD2,-
TGTGCCAGCAGTCGACAGGATTTCACAGATACGCAGTATTTT,CASSRQDFTDTQYF,TRBJ2-3,TRBV27,-,-
TGTGCCAGCAGCCTCTATGGGCTAGCGGCCCTCACAGATACGCAGTATTTT,CASSLYGLAALTDTQYF,TRBJ2-3,TRBV7-8,TRBD2,-
TGTGCCAGCAGTTCCCCCGGGGGGACAGGGGGTGAAAAACTGTTTTTT,CASSSPGGTGGEKLFF,TRBJ1-4,TRBV28,TRBD1,once
TGTGCCAGCAGTTTATCTAGCGGGTGGAACACCGGGGAGCTGTTTTTT,CASSLSSGWNTGELFF,TRBJ2-2,TRBV28,TRBD2,-
TGCAGCGTTGGGGGCGGGACAGGGGGCACAGATACGCAGTATTTT,CSVGGGTGGTDTQYF,TRBJ2-3,TRBV29-1,TRBD1,-
TGTGCCAGCAGCCCCACGGGGTTTGATGAAGCTTTCTTT,CASSPTGFDEAFF,TRBJ1-1,TRBV7-9,-,-
TGTGCCAGCTCACCAAGGGGCCTACTCACTAGCACAGATACGCAGTATTTT,CASSPRGLLTSTDTQYF,TRBJ2-3,TRBV18,-,-
TGTGCCAGCTCACTGGGACTAGCGAGGACCAATGAGCAGTTCTTC,CASSLGLARTNEQFF,TRBJ2-1,TRBV18,TRBD2,once
TGTGCCAGCAGCCAAGCACAGGGGGGCTCACCCCTCCACTTT,CASSQAQGGSPLHF,TRBJ1-6,TRBV14,TRBD1,-
TGCGCCAGCAGCCAAGCCTGGACAGGGGGATCCTACAATGAGCAGTTCTTC,CASSQAWTGGSYNEQFF,TRBJ2-1,TRBV4-1,TRBD1,once
TGTGCCAGAAGACAGGCCAACTCCTACGAGCAGTACTTC,CARRQANSYEQYF,TRBJ2-7,TRBV2,-,-
TGTGCTAGTGGCCCCGCGAACCCCTTAACGTATACTACCCAGCATTTT,CASGPANPLTYTTQHF,TRBJ1-5,TRBV12-5,-,-
TGCGCCAGCAGCCATGCAAAGGGACTCGAGAACTATGGCTACACCTTC,CASSHAKGLENYGYTF,TRBJ1-2,TRBV4-1,-,-
TGTGCCAGCAGTTACTCGCGCCAGGGGGCTTACGAGCAGTACTTC,CASSYSRQGAYEQYF,TRBJ2-7,TRBV6-5,TRBD1,-
TGTGCCAGCAGTGAACCGGTCTTCGGTACCGAGCAGTACTTC,CASSEPVFGTEQYF,TRBJ2-7,TRBV2,-,-
TGTGCCAGCAGCGTATCGTCCAGGGGGGAAAAACTGTTTTTT,CASSVSSRGEKLFF,TRBJ1-4,TRBV9,TRBD1,-
TGTGCCAGCAGCTTCAGGCCCGATGAGCAGTTCTTC,CASSFRPDEQFF,TRBJ2-1,TRBV5-4,-,once
TGTGCCAGCAGCCCCCAGGGTGAAGCCGCAGGCTTC,CASSPQGEAAGF,TRBJ2-7,TRBV7-9,-,-
TGTGCCAGCACCAAAGCGCCGGGACAGGGCGTTTATGTGGCTGAAGCTTTCTTT,CASTKAPGQGVYVAEAFF,TRBJ1-1,TRBV28,TRBD1,once
TGTGCCACAGGGCGGGAACCTGAGCAGTACTTC,CATGREPEQYF,TRBJ2-7,TRBV19,-,-
TGTGCCACTAGGGACAGGATCTCAGATACGCAGTATTTT,CATRDRISDTQYF,TRBJ2-3,TRBV18,TRBD1,-
TGTGCCAGCACTTATATCTTCGCAACTAATGAAAAACTGTTTTTT,CASTYIFATNEKLFF,TRBJ1-4,TRBV6-1,-,-
TGCGCCAGCAGCTTGGCGTCAGGTAGAAATCAGCCCCAGCATTTT,CASSLASGRNQPQHF,TRBJ1-5,TRBV5-1,-,-
TGTGCCACCCCGGGACAGACCCCCTACGAGCAGTACTTC,CATPGQTPYEQYF,TRBJ2-7,TRBV6-1,TRBD1,-